The clone carrying this TCR beta chain was seen only once. What it binds is unknown. This sample also contains other DNA sequences that code for the same CDR3. The CDR3 runs 15 residues. Germline V gives CDR1 SGHTA, CDR2 FQGNSA. The V end was cut by 4 bases, the J end by 0 bases, with 7 bases between. The PCR used 60 Vbeta and 13 Jbeta primers. Sequenced by immunoSEQ multiplex PCR; TCRdb stores in-frame clones only, minus some. The table lists 95,000 to 100,000 clones, 60% to 75% of them singletons, with approximately 2.1% in the top ten. This sample was included in a study of cytomegalovirus exposure and HLA in healthy donors. Study-wide results and caveats: DRB1 showed the most TCR associations and HLA-C the fewest in a later analysis, as rates varied by HLA locus.

The study sampled nominally healthy donors, though unrecorded immune exposures were likely. The sequenced material came from PBMCs. V and J are TRBV7-2 and TRBJ1-6; perhaps TRBD1 as D (6 bases). This clonotype was sampled from a woman aged 40-49 years in good health and CMV-seronegative. The CDR3 DNA reads TGTGCCAGCAGCTCGGACAGCTCCTATAATTCACCCCTCCACTTT. Translating it yields CASSSDSSYNSPLHF.